These T cell receptor beta chains were read from a single sample in a study of beta chain features in type 1 diabetes. TCRdb keeps only in-frame clones here, not all; method: immunoSEQ multiplex PCR. The table includes a few hundred thousand clones, roughly 12% detected once. The material sequenced was naive CD4+ T cells from blood. The source is a young man in good health. Each CDR3 is given with its conserved first and last residue. Each record gives: V gene, clone size, J gene, D gene, CDR3 protein, CDR3 DNA. D genes are given only for firm matches. Size is omitted from some rows. Given values are once, few, many or a class for expanded clones.

TRBV6-5,-,TRBJ1-2,-,CASAGFYYGYTF,TGTGCCAGCGCAGGATTCTACTATGGCTACACCTTC
TRBV5-6,-,TRBJ1-1,-,CASSKLWGGEAFF,TGTGCCAGCAGCAAGTTATGGGGCGGTGAAGCTTTCTTT
TRBV6-1,-,TRBJ1-2,-,CASSEVIQNYGYTF,TGTGCCAGCAGTGAAGTCATACAGAACTATGGCTACACCTTC
TRBV7-2,-,TRBJ2-3,-,CASSLVAGGTDTQYF,TGTGCCAGCAGCTTAGTGGCAGGGGGCACAGATACGCAGTATTTT
TRBV5-1,few,TRBJ2-1,TRBD1,CASSSRTGTGNEQFF,TGCGCCAGCAGCTCTCGGACAGGGACGGGAAATGAGCAGTTCTTC
TRBV30,-,TRBJ2-2,TRBD2,CAWSPSRTSWTGELFF,TGTGCCTGGAGTCCATCCCGGACTAGTTGGACCGGGGAGCTGTTTTTT
TRBV7-2,-,TRBJ2-1,-,CASSPEGAHYNEQFF,TGTGCCAGCAGCCCAGAAGGGGCCCACTACAATGAGCAGTTCTTC
TRBV30,-,TRBJ2-5,TRBD2,CAWSHRLGRVPQETQYF,TGTGCCTGGAGTCACCGATTGGGGAGGGTTCCCCAAGAGACCCAGTACTTC
TRBV6-5,few,TRBJ2-7,-,CASAPIPGSGYEQYF,TGTGCCAGCGCACCCATCCCCGGTTCGGGATACGAGCAGTACTTC
TRBV30,-,TRBJ2-2,-,CAWSVHLAGELFF,TGTGCCTGGAGTGTACATCTCGCCGGGGAGCTGTTTTTT
TRBV4-2,-,TRBJ2-3,-,CASSQGVSTDTQYF,TGTGCCAGCAGCCAAGGAGTGAGCACAGATACGCAGTATTTT
TRBV7-2,-,TRBJ1-4,-,CASSLRGVSLNEKLFF,TGTGCCAGCAGCTTACGTGGAGTCAGTCTTAATGAAAAACTGTTTTTT
TRBV9,-,TRBJ2-1,TRBD2,CASSVSGGDEQFF,TGTGCCAGCAGCGTGAGCGGGGGGGATGAGCAGTTCTTC
TRBV19,-,TRBJ2-3,-,CASSIDRGTDTQYF,TGTGCCAGTAGTATAGATCGTGGCACAGATACGCAGTATTTT
TRBV29-1,few,TRBJ1-1,-,CSAEAGFTEAFF,TGCAGCGCTGAAGCAGGGTTCACTGAAGCTTTCTTT
TRBV5-6,few,TRBJ1-6,-,CASSWEGTPLHF,TGTGCCAGCAGCTGGGAGGGGACACCCCTCCACTTT
TRBV7-2,-,TRBJ2-7,TRBD2,CASSPGLARSYEQYF,TGTGCCAGCAGCCCCGGACTAGCGAGATCCTACGAGCAGTACTTC
TRBV7-9,-,TRBJ1-5,-,CASSLARDSFKGNQPQHF,TGTGCCAGCAGCTTAGCGCGAGACAGCTTTAAGGGCAATCAGCCCCAGCATTTT
TRBV10-3,-,TRBJ1-2,TRBD1,CAISARQGNYGYTF,TGTGCCATCAGTGCCCGACAGGGGAACTATGGCTACACCTTC
TRBV14,-,TRBJ2-1,-,CASSLLGPPYNEQFF,TGTGCCAGCAGCCTACTGGGGCCCCCCTACAATGAGCAGTTCTTC
TRBV5-4,-,TRBJ2-2,-,CASSLRQSGTGELFF,TGTGCCAGCAGCTTACGACAGTCAGGCACCGGGGAGCTGTTTTTT
TRBV28,-,TRBJ1-5,-,CASTIRLSNQPQHF,TGTGCCAGCACGATTCGGTTGAGCAATCAGCCCCAGCATTTT
TRBV18,few,TRBJ2-3,TRBD1,CASSPTRDRGTDTQYF,TGTGCCAGCTCACCCACGAGGGACAGGGGCACGGATACGCAGTATTTT
TRBV28,few,TRBJ2-3,-,CASSLASRGDPTDTQYF,TGTGCCAGCAGTTTAGCATCCCGGGGTGATCCCACAGATACGCAGTATTTT
TRBV7-2,-,TRBJ1-2,TRBD1,CATGQGGYGYTF,TGTGCCACGGGACAGGGCGGCTATGGCTACACCTTC
TRBV7-2,few,TRBJ2-7,-,CASSLTPAAGTYEQYF,TGTGCCAGCAGCTTAACCCCCGCTGCGGGTACCTACGAGCAGTACTTC
TRBV29-1,-,TRBJ1-2,-,CSVEDRGAGRAYGYTF,TGCAGCGTTGAAGATCGGGGGGCGGGGCGCGCCTATGGCTACACCTTC
TRBV18,few,TRBJ1-1,TRBD1,CASGQGGTEAFF,TGTGCCAGCGGACAGGGTGGCACTGAAGCTTTCTTT
TRBV5-8,few,TRBJ2-2,-,CASSFYGELFF,TGTGCCAGCAGCTTTTACGGGGAGCTGTTTTTT
TRBV30,-,TRBJ2-6,-,CAWRRGTITTGANVLTF,TGTGCCTGGAGGAGGGGGACGATCACTACTGGGGCCAACGTCCTGACTTTC